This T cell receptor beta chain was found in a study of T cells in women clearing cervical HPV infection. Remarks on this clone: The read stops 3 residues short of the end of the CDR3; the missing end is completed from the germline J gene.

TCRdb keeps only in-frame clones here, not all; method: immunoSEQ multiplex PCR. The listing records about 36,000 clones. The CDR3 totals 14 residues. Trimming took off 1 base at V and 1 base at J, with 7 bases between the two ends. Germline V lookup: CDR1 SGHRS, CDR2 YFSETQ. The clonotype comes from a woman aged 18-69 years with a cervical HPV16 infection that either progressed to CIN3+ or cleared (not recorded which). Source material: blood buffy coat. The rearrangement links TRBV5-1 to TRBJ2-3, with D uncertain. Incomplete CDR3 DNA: TGCGCCAGCAGCTTGCCCCAGGGCACAGATACG. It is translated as CASSLPQGTDT. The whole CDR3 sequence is CASSLPQGTDTQYF.